This is a list of T cell receptor beta chains from one sample in a study of blood T cell repertoires in COVID-19. Measured with immunoSEQ multiplex PCR; TCRdb has only the in-frame clones, and not every one. The sample contains some 74,000 clones, roughly 83% of which appear only once. Material: peripheral blood. These TCRs come from a man older than 75 with acute or convalescent COVID-19. Both conserved end residues are part of each CDR3. The D gene is left open where the match is weak. A clone size is listed for some rows: how often the clone was seen (once, few, many), or a class if it is expanded.

V gene: TRBV5-1
clone size: NA
D gene: TRBD1
J gene: TRBJ1-5
CDR3 protein: CASSLGTGHNQPQHF
CDR3 DNA: TGCGCCAGCAGCTTGGGGACAGGACACAATCAGCCCCAGCATTTT

V gene: TRBV6-6
clone size: NA
D gene: TRBD2
J gene: TRBJ2-3
CDR3 protein: CASSRLTSGGSTDTQYF
CDR3 DNA: TGTGCCAGCAGTCGATTAACTAGCGGGGGGAGCACAGATACGCAGTATTTT

V gene: TRBV5-1
clone size: NA
D gene: TRBD1
J gene: TRBJ1-6
CDR3 protein: CASSLWGTGNSPLHF
CDR3 DNA: TGCGCCAGCAGCTTGTGGGGGACAGGAAATTCACCCCTCCACTTT

V gene: TRBV7-2
clone size: few
D gene: TRBD1
J gene: TRBJ2-5
CDR3 protein: CASSFLSWDRGYQETQYF
CDR3 DNA: TGTGCCAGCAGCTTCCTATCCTGGGACAGGGGGTACCAAGAGACCCAGTACTTC

V gene: TRBV6-5
clone size: few
D gene: NA
J gene: TRBJ1-5
CDR3 protein: CASRITRNQPQHF
CDR3 DNA: TGTGCCAGCAGAATTACGCGAAATCAGCCCCAGCATTTT

V gene: TRBV7-3
clone size: few
D gene: TRBD2
J gene: TRBJ2-2
CDR3 protein: CASSLGLAGGPVNTGELFF
CDR3 DNA: TGTGCCAGCAGCCTTGGACTAGCGGGAGGGCCGGTGAACACCGGGGAGCTGTTTTTT

V gene: TRBV4-1
clone size: NA
D gene: TRBD2
J gene: TRBJ2-2
CDR3 protein: CASSRVEVAGPAGELFF
CDR3 DNA: TGCGCCAGCAGCCGGGTGGAGGTAGCGGGGCCAGCCGGGGAGCTGTTTTTT

V gene: TRBV7-8
clone size: NA
D gene: NA
J gene: TRBJ2-3
CDR3 protein: CASSLVPGTDTQYF
CDR3 DNA: TGTGCCAGCAGCTTAGTCCCAGGCACAGATACGCAGTATTTT

V gene: TRBV28
clone size: NA
D gene: TRBD1
J gene: TRBJ2-7
CDR3 protein: CASSFVGQGAPYEQYF
CDR3 DNA: TGTGCCAGCAGTTTCGTGGGACAGGGGGCACCCTACGAGCAGTACTTC

V gene: TRBV9
clone size: once
D gene: TRBD1
J gene: TRBJ1-1
CDR3 protein: CASSGTGGGTEAFF
CDR3 DNA: TGTGCCAGCAGCGGGACAGGGGGTGGCACTGAAGCTTTCTTT

V gene: TRBV13
clone size: NA
D gene: NA
J gene: TRBJ2-2
CDR3 protein: CASSLPGVATGELFF
CDR3 DNA: TGTGCCAGCAGCTTACCGGGAGTAGCTACCGGGGAGCTGTTTTTT

V gene: TRBV6-4
clone size: NA
D gene: TRBD2
J gene: TRBJ2-1
CDR3 protein: CASSIEAGGLDEQFF
CDR3 DNA: TGTGCCAGCAGTATAGAGGCGGGGGGGCTGGATGAGCAGTTCTTC

V gene: TRBV27
clone size: NA
D gene: NA
J gene: TRBJ2-2
CDR3 protein: CASSLFNSPSTGELFF
CDR3 DNA: TGTGCCAGCAGTTTATTTAACTCCCCGAGCACCGGGGAGCTGTTTTTT

V gene: TRBV4-3
clone size: NA
D gene: TRBD1
J gene: TRBJ1-3
CDR3 protein: CASSQTRGQGNTIYF
CDR3 DNA: TGCGCCAGCAGCCAAACGAGGGGGCAGGGAAACACCATATATTTT

V gene: TRBV29-1
clone size: few
D gene: TRBD1
J gene: TRBJ2-1
CDR3 protein: CSGLQGGSPSNEQFF
CDR3 DNA: TGCAGCGGCCTCCAAGGGGGCTCGCCCTCCAATGAGCAGTTCTTC

V gene: TRBV19
clone size: NA
D gene: NA
J gene: TRBJ2-5
CDR3 protein: CASSIGGVEETQYF
CDR3 DNA: TGTGCCAGTAGTATTGGAGGGGTCGAAGAGACCCAGTACTTC

V gene: TRBV19
clone size: NA
D gene: TRBD1
J gene: TRBJ2-1
CDR3 protein: CASSTDRYSYNEQFF
CDR3 DNA: TGTGCCAGTAGTACGGACAGGTACTCCTACAATGAGCAGTTCTTC

V gene: TRBV6-1
clone size: NA
D gene: NA
J gene: TRBJ1-4
CDR3 protein: CASSEGISGKLFF
CDR3 DNA: TGTGCCAGCAGTGAAGGGATCTCGGGTAAACTGTTTTTT

V gene: TRBV5-1
clone size: NA
D gene: TRBD1
J gene: TRBJ1-2
CDR3 protein: CASSLARTGSVGYTF
CDR3 DNA: TGCGCCAGCAGCTTGGCCCGGACAGGTTCTGTGGGCTACACCTTC

V gene: TRBV5-1
clone size: NA
D gene: TRBD1
J gene: TRBJ2-7
CDR3 protein: CASSSGDRGGEQYF
CDR3 DNA: TGCGCCAGCAGCTCCGGGGACAGGGGAGGCGAGCAGTACTTC

V gene: TRBV9
clone size: NA
D gene: TRBD1
J gene: TRBJ2-1
CDR3 protein: CASSPSTGGSYNEQFF
CDR3 DNA: TGTGCCAGCAGCCCCTCCACAGGGGGCTCCTACAATGAGCAGTTCTTC

V gene: TRBV2
clone size: NA
D gene: NA
J gene: TRBJ2-5
CDR3 protein: CASTGLQETQYF
CDR3 DNA: TGTGCCAGCACCGGGTTGCAAGAGACCCAGTACTTC

V gene: TRBV29-1
clone size: NA
D gene: TRBD1
J gene: TRBJ1-1
CDR3 protein: CSVDRGTEAFF
CDR3 DNA: TGCAGCGTTGACAGGGGGACTGAAGCTTTCTTT

V gene: TRBV5-1
clone size: once
D gene: TRBD1
J gene: TRBJ2-5
CDR3 protein: CASSFTGTGGMAETQYF
CDR3 DNA: TGCGCCAGCAGCTTTACCGGGACAGGGGGAATGGCGGAGACCCAGTACTTC

V gene: TRBV6-5
clone size: NA
D gene: NA
J gene: TRBJ2-2
CDR3 protein: CASSYEGAGTGELFF
CDR3 DNA: TGTGCCAGCAGTTACGAGGGTGCCGGCACCGGGGAGCTGTTTTTT

V gene: TRBV7-9
clone size: few
D gene: TRBD1
J gene: TRBJ1-3
CDR3 protein: CASSFGTGAGNTIYF
CDR3 DNA: TGTGCCAGCAGTTTCGGGACAGGGGCTGGAAACACCATATATTTT

V gene: TRBV5-1
clone size: NA
D gene: NA
J gene: TRBJ1-6
CDR3 protein: CASSLVQGQSPLHF
CDR3 DNA: TGCGCCAGCAGCTTGGTCCAGGGGCAATCACCCCTCCACTTT

V gene: TRBV18
clone size: NA
D gene: TRBD1
J gene: TRBJ1-5
CDR3 protein: CASSPGTGGDQPQHF
CDR3 DNA: TGTGCCAGCTCACCAGGGACAGGGGGCGATCAGCCCCAGCATTTT

V gene: TRBV11-2
clone size: few
D gene: NA
J gene: TRBJ1-1
CDR3 protein: CASSLGQGPAFF
CDR3 DNA: TGTGCCAGCAGCTTAGGCCAGGGCCCGGCTTTCTTT

V gene: TRBV5-4
clone size: NA
D gene: NA
J gene: TRBJ1-4
CDR3 protein: CASSPSTVATNEKLFF
CDR3 DNA: TGTGCCAGCAGCCCATCGACAGTTGCAACTAATGAAAAACTGTTTTTT

V gene: TRBV5-1
clone size: NA
D gene: TRBD2
J gene: TRBJ2-5
CDR3 protein: CASSFEAGPRETQYF
CDR3 DNA: TGCGCCAGCAGCTTTGAAGCGGGGCCCCGAGAGACCCAGTACTTC

V gene: TRBV24-1
clone size: NA
D gene: NA
J gene: TRBJ2-5
CDR3 protein: CATSDQARGDGETQYF
CDR3 DNA: TGTGCCACCAGTGACCAAGCCAGGGGCGATGGCGAGACCCAGTACTTC

V gene: TRBV19
clone size: few
D gene: NA
J gene: TRBJ1-6
CDR3 protein: CASSPQNSPLHF
CDR3 DNA: TGTGCCAGTAGTCCCCAGAATTCACCCCTCCACTTT

V gene: TRBV5-1
clone size: NA
D gene: TRBD1
J gene: TRBJ1-2
CDR3 protein: CASSPGTGQTNYGYTF
CDR3 DNA: TGCGCCAGCAGCCCCGGGACAGGCCAAACTAACTATGGCTACACCTTC

V gene: TRBV21-1
clone size: once
D gene: NA
J gene: TRBJ2-7
CDR3 protein: CASSKAPERGSYEQYF
CDR3 DNA: TGTGCCAGCAGCAAAGCGCCCGAGCGGGGTTCCTACGAGCAGTACTTC

V gene: TRBV9
clone size: few
D gene: TRBD2
J gene: TRBJ2-3
CDR3 protein: CASSSPGSGASDTQYF
CDR3 DNA: TGTGCCAGCAGCTCCCCAGGTAGCGGGGCCTCAGATACGCAGTATTTT

V gene: TRBV6-5
clone size: NA
D gene: NA
J gene: TRBJ2-1
CDR3 protein: CASSDGLASYNEQFF
CDR3 DNA: TGTGCCAGCAGCGATGGGCTAGCCTCCTACAATGAGCAGTTCTTC

V gene: TRBV7-8
clone size: NA
D gene: TRBD1
J gene: TRBJ2-1
CDR3 protein: CASSRNRGAKFF
CDR3 DNA: TGTGCCAGCAGCCGTAACAGGGGAGCAAAGTTCTTC

V gene: TRBV6-2/TRBV6-3
clone size: once
D gene: TRBD2
J gene: TRBJ2-1
CDR3 protein: CASSYPPGTSEYNEQFF
CDR3 DNA: TGTGCCAGCAGTTACCCTCCCGGGACTAGCGAGTACAATGAGCAGTTCTTC

V gene: TRBV7-9
clone size: NA
D gene: TRBD1
J gene: TRBJ1-6
CDR3 protein: CASSLVGGSSPLHF
CDR3 DNA: TGTGCCAGCAGCTTAGTAGGGGGCAGTTCACCCCTCCACTTT

V gene: TRBV11-2
clone size: NA
D gene: TRBD1
J gene: TRBJ1-2
CDR3 protein: CASSLGQGRYGYTF
CDR3 DNA: TGTGCCAGCAGCTTAGGACAGGGACGCTATGGCTACACCTTC

V gene: TRBV28
clone size: NA
D gene: NA
J gene: TRBJ1-1
CDR3 protein: CASSLQGQYTEAFF
CDR3 DNA: TGTGCCAGCAGTTTACAGGGGCAGTACACTGAAGCTTTCTTT

V gene: TRBV2
clone size: few
D gene: NA
J gene: TRBJ1-5
CDR3 protein: CASRIRVGQPQHF
CDR3 DNA: TGTGCCAGCAGGATCAGGGTTGGACAGCCCCAGCATTTT

V gene: TRBV15
clone size: NA
D gene: NA
J gene: TRBJ2-7
CDR3 protein: CATSRGWGTEQYF
CDR3 DNA: TGTGCCACCAGCAGGGGGTGGGGGACAGAGCAGTACTTC

V gene: TRBV28
clone size: few
D gene: NA
J gene: TRBJ1-3
CDR3 protein: CASSLGGTRGNTIYF
CDR3 DNA: TGTGCCAGCAGTTTAGGGGGCACGAGGGGAAACACCATATATTTT

V gene: TRBV15
clone size: once
D gene: TRBD1
J gene: TRBJ1-4
CDR3 protein: CATSRGQGGTNEKLFF
CDR3 DNA: TGTGCCACCAGCAGGGGACAGGGGGGAACTAATGAAAAACTGTTTTTT

V gene: TRBV5-1
clone size: NA
D gene: TRBD1
J gene: TRBJ1-2
CDR3 protein: CASSLAPTGDSNYGYTF
CDR3 DNA: TGCGCCAGCAGCTTGGCCCCGACAGGGGACTCTAACTATGGCTACACCTTC

V gene: TRBV6-2/TRBV6-3
clone size: NA
D gene: TRBD1
J gene: TRBJ2-1
CDR3 protein: CASSQTGTGEKFF
CDR3 DNA: TGTGCCAGCAGTCAGACCGGGACAGGGGAAAAGTTCTTC

V gene: TRBV6-6
clone size: NA
D gene: NA
J gene: TRBJ1-5
CDR3 protein: CASKGRAVQPQHF
CDR3 DNA: TGTGCCAGCAAGGGCAGGGCGGTTCAGCCCCAGCATTTT

V gene: TRBV4-3
clone size: few
D gene: NA
J gene: TRBJ1-2
CDR3 protein: CASSQGETYGYTF
CDR3 DNA: TGCGCCAGCAGCCAAGGGGAGACCTATGGCTACACCTTC

V gene: TRBV29-1
clone size: NA
D gene: NA
J gene: TRBJ2-7
CDR3 protein: CSVEVTGSSYEQYF
CDR3 DNA: TGCAGCGTTGAAGTTACAGGGAGCTCCTACGAGCAGTACTTC

V gene: TRBV5-1
clone size: NA
D gene: TRBD1
J gene: TRBJ1-5
CDR3 protein: CASSLGQGNSNQPQHF
CDR3 DNA: TGCGCCAGCAGCTTGGGACAGGGAAATAGCAATCAGCCCCAGCATTTT

V gene: TRBV27
clone size: NA
D gene: NA
J gene: TRBJ1-1
CDR3 protein: CASSPGGGPTYGAFF
CDR3 DNA: TGTGCCAGCAGTCCGGGGGGGGGTCCCACTTACGGAGCTTTCTTT

V gene: TRBV19
clone size: NA
D gene: NA
J gene: TRBJ1-1
CDR3 protein: CASSRAGWRGTEAFF
CDR3 DNA: TGTGCCAGTAGTAGGGCAGGGTGGCGCGGCACTGAAGCTTTCTTT

V gene: TRBV6-1
clone size: NA
D gene: NA
J gene: TRBJ1-6
CDR3 protein: CASSESEINNSPLHF
CDR3 DNA: TGTGCCAGCAGTGAGTCGGAGATAAATAATTCACCCCTCCACTTT

V gene: TRBV5-1
clone size: NA
D gene: NA
J gene: TRBJ1-2
CDR3 protein: CASSLETPAYGYTF
CDR3 DNA: TGCGCCAGCAGCTTGGAGACTCCTGCCTATGGCTACACCTTC

V gene: TRBV24-1
clone size: NA
D gene: NA
J gene: TRBJ2-1
CDR3 protein: CATSDLRNEQFF
CDR3 DNA: TGTGCCACCAGTGATTTGCGCAATGAGCAGTTCTTC

V gene: TRBV4-1
clone size: few
D gene: NA
J gene: TRBJ1-1
CDR3 protein: CASSQGAGMNTEAFF
CDR3 DNA: TGCGCCAGCAGCCAAGGGGCAGGGATGAACACTGAAGCTTTCTTT

V gene: TRBV19
clone size: NA
D gene: TRBD1
J gene: TRBJ1-3
CDR3 protein: CASTPGNRGSGNTIYF
CDR3 DNA: TGTGCCAGTACCCCAGGGAACAGGGGCTCTGGAAACACCATATATTTT